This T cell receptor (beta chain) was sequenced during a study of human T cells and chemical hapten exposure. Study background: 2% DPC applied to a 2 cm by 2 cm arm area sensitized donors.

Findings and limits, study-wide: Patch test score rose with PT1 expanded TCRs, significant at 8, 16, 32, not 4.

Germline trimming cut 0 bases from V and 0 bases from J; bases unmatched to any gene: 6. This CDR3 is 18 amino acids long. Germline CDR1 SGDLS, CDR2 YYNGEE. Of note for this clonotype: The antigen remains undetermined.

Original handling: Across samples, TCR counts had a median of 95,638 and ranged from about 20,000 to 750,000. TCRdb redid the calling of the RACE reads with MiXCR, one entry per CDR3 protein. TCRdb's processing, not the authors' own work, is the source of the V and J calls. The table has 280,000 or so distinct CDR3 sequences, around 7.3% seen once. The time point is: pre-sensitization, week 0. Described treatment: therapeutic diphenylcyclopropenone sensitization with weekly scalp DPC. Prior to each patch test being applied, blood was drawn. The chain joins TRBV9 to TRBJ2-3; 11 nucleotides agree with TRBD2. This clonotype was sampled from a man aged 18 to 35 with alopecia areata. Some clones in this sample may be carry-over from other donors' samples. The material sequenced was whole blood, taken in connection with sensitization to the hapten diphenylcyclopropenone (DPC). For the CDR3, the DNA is TGTGCCAGCAGCGTAGATACTAGCGGGGGCCTCAGCACAGATACGCAGTATTTT. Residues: CASSVDTSGGLSTDTQYF.